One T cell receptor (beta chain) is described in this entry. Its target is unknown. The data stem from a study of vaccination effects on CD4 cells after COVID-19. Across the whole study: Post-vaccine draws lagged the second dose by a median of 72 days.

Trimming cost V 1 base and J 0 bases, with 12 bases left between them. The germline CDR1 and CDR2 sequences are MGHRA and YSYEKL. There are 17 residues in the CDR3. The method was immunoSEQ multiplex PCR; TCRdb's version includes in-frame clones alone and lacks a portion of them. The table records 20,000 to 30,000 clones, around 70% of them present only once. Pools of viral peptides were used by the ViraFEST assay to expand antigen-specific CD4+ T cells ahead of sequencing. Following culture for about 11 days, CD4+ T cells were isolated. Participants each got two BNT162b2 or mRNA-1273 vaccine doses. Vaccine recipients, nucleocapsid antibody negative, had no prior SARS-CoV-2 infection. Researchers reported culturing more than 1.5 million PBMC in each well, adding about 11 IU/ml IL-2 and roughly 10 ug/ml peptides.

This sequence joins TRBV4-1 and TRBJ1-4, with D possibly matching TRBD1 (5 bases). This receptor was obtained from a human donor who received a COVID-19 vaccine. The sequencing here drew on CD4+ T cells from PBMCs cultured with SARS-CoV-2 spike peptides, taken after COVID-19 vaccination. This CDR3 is CASSQGKGATTNEKLFF. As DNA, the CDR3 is TGCGCCAGCAGCCAAGGGAAAGGGGCCACAACTAATGAAAAACTGTTTTTT.